The T cell receptor beta chain under discussion was sequenced for a study of PD-L1 blockade in urothelial cancer. Study context: The analyses of blood took place 3 weeks (second dose) and 6 weeks after treatment start. T cells numbered a median of roughly 150,000 in the blood samples.

Profiling relied on immunoSEQ multiplex PCR, and the TCRdb table lists in-frame clones only, not all of them. This table has some 90,000 clones, around 89% appearing once. Germline V gene sequence: CDR1 SGHAT, CDR2 FQNNGV. V was shortened by 1 base and J by 1 base, with 7 bases between the two germline ends. There are 14 residues in the CDR3. Points on this clone: Its antigen remains unidentified. Different DNA sequences within this sample yield the same CDR3.

Time point indicated: pretreatment peripheral blood. Patients presented with locally advanced or metastatic urothelial carcinoma. Whole-study findings and limits: Pretreatment TCR clonality in blood, when below the median, was predictive of better survival.

The receptor's source is a woman older than 75 with urothelial cancer. Sequenced here: PBMCs, sampled around atezolizumab (anti-PD-L1) treatment. The chain carries TRBV11-2 and TRBJ1-1; D unresolved. Here the CDR3 DNA reads TGTGCCAGCAGCTTAGGGGCGGGGAACACTGAAGCTTTCTTT. It specifies CASSLGAGNTEAFF.